A single sample is the source of the 32 T cell receptor beta chains below, sequenced in a study of cytotoxic CD8 clonotypes in ibrutinib-treated CLL. The repertoire was sequenced with immunoSEQ multiplex PCR; TCRdb's copy has only in-frame clones and lacks some. The sample lists some 92,000 clones, 77% occurring once. Sequenced material: PBMCs, taken after 24 months of ibrutinib treatment. These receptors were taken from a human donor with chronic lymphocytic leukemia.

The chain links TRBV7-2 to TRBJ1-1; unclear D gene. Looked up from germline, CDR1 is SGHTA and CDR2 is FQGNSA. The CDR3 loop spans 13 amino acids. Trimming cost V 4 bases and J 1 base, with 7 bases left between them. The CDR3 DNA sequence: TGTGCCAGCAGCTATTATGGGAACACTGAAGCTTTCTTT. Residues: CASSYYGNTEAFF.

The V call is TRBV5-1, the J call TRBJ2-1; D uncertain. This CDR3 has 15 residues. Trimming removed 4 bases at V and 0 bases at J, with 11 bases between. Germline CDR1 reads SGHRS; CDR2 reads YFSETQ. CDR3 in amino acids: CASSKEWGSYNEQFF. The CDR3 DNA is TGCGCCAGCAGCAAGGAGTGGGGCTCCTACAATGAGCAGTTCTTC.

This clone was counted a few times. The rearrangement links TRBV19 to TRBJ2-2; D not certain. The germline V gene encodes CDR1 LNHDA and CDR2 SQIVND (reference sequence). V lost 3 bases to trimming and J lost 0 bases, with 8 bases between them. The CDR3 is 15 amino acids. DNA for the CDR3: TGTGCCAGTAGTATCAGTACCGCGAACACCGGGGAGCTGTTTTTT. This sequence encodes CASSISTANTGELFF.

This clone came up a few times. The rearrangement links TRBV18 to TRBJ1-1, with D unclear. The length of the CDR3 is 13 residues. Looked up from germline, CDR1 is KGHSH and CDR2 is LQKENI. The germline V and J ends were trimmed by 5 bases and 3 bases, with 10 bases remaining between them. The CDR3 DNA reads as TGTGCCAGCTCAATTACTCGGGACACTGAAGCTTTCTTT. As protein: CASSITRDTEAFF.

The rearrangement uses TRBV9 and TRBJ2-2, with 11 bases matching TRBD2. V shed 0 bases and J 4 bases; nucleotides not matched to a gene: 8. CDR1 SGDLS and CDR2 YYNGEE come from the germline V gene. This CDR3 region has 18 residues. CDR3 DNA: TGTGCCAGCAGCGTAGAAACTAGCGGGAGATTCAGCACCGGGGAGCTGTTTTTT. Protein sequence: CASSVETSGRFSTGELFF.

J is TRBJ2-2 and V is TRBV5-1, with 9 positions matching TRBD1. The CDR3 sequence is 16 residues long. In germline, CDR1 is SGHRS, CDR2 YFSETQ. V dropped 2 bases and J dropped 6; count of bases not matched to a gene: 8. As DNA, the CDR3 is TGCGCCAGCAGCTTACCACAGGGGGCGGGCCCCGGGGAGCTGTTTTTT. It yields the protein CASSLPQGAGPGELFF.

V and J are TRBV2 and TRBJ1-1; the D gene is possibly TRBD1 (5 bases). The V and J ends lost 6 bases and 4 bases respectively, with 12 bases between them. CDR3 size: 13 residues. CDR1 and CDR2 from the germline V gene are SNHLY and FYNNEI. CDR3 amino acids: CASRAGWATEAFF. The CDR3 region has the DNA TGTGCCAGCAGGGCAGGGTGGGCCACTGAAGCTTTCTTT. The variable domain in full, with the rest retrieved from reference TRBV2 and TRBJ1-1, is EPEVTQTPSHQVTQMGQEVILRCVPISNHLYFYWYRQILGQKVEFLVSFYNNEISEKSEIFDDQFSVERPDGSNFTLKIRSTKLEDSAMYFCASRAGWATEAFFGQGTRLTVV.

This sequence joins TRBV18 and TRBJ2-5; perhaps TRBD1 as D (5 bases). CDR1 is KGHSH, CDR2 LQKENI, per germline. The CDR3 is 14 amino acids. Trimming shortened V by 1 base and J by 2 bases, and 8 bases separated the two germline ends. CDR3 amino acids: CASSPRQLQETQYF. The DNA of the CDR3 is TGTGCCAGCTCACCACGACAGTTACAAGAGACCCAGTACTTC. The full variable domain, rest sourced from reference TRBV18 and TRBJ2-5, is NAGVMQNPRHLVRRRGQEARLRCSPMKGHSHVYWYRQLPEEGLKFMVYLQKENIIDESGMPKERFSAEFPKEGPSILRIQQVVRGDSAAYFCASSPRQLQETQYFGPGTRLLVL.

The V gene is TRBV28, the J gene TRBJ1-1; 10 bases are a match to TRBD1. From germline, CDR1 is MDHEN and CDR2 SYDVKM. This CDR3 contains 13 residues. V lost 6 bases, J lost 7 bases, and 5 bases stayed unmatched. The CDR3 loop is CASRLRDRGEAFF. The CDR3 DNA follows: TGTGCCAGCAGGCTCCGGGACAGGGGTGAAGCTTTCTTT.

This clone was detected only once. The genes are TRBV5-1 and TRBJ2-1, with 8 bases matching TRBD2. Germline V CDR1 and CDR2: SGHRS, YFSETQ. This CDR3 region has 17 residues. Trimming cost V 0 bases and J 5 bases; bases outside gene matches: 10. This chain's CDR3 is CASSLGWVAGLHNEQFF. The CDR3 nucleotides read TGCGCCAGCAGCTTGGGATGGGTAGCGGGACTACACAATGAGCAGTTCTTC.

Notes on this clone: Within the sample, other DNA sequences also encode this same CDR3. The chain combines TRBV7-2 with TRBJ1-1; D not certain. Germline V lookup: CDR1 SGHTA, CDR2 FQGNSA. The CDR3 is made up of 9 amino acids. V was clipped by 6 bases and J by 8 bases, with 4 bases between them. The CDR3 DNA follows: TGTGCCAGCAGTCCAGAAGCTTTCTTT. It specifies CASSPEAFF.

The chain is built from TRBV2 and TRBJ2-7; D gene unclear. Trimming took off 7 bases at V and 6 bases at J, with 19 bases between the two ends. Germline CDR1 and CDR2: SNHLY and FYNNEI. The CDR3 is 14 amino acids. The CDR3 DNA follows: TGTGCCAGCATCGGCCAGATCCTAACTGGCGAGCAGTACTTC. It is translated as CASIGQILTGEQYF.

The chain employs TRBV4-2 and TRBJ2-1; TRBD1 agrees at 7 bases. The ends lost 1 base at V and 5 bases at J; junction bases unmatched: 11. The V gene's germline CDR1 is LGHNA and CDR2 YNFKEQ. The CDR3 extends over 17 amino acids. DNA for the CDR3: TGTGCCAGCAGCCAAGCTATGAGACAGGGAATCCACAATGAGCAGTTCTTC. Translated, it gives CASSQAMRQGIHNEQFF.

The chain combines TRBV30 with TRBJ1-1; 9 nucleotides align to TRBD1. V was clipped by 1 base and J by 8 bases; unmatched bases: 11. Germline CDR1 and CDR2: GTSNPN and SVGIG (reference sequence). This CDR3 is built from 15 residues. This CDR3 reads CAWSGTDLGQGEAFF. CDR3 sequence (DNA): TGTGCCTGGAGTGGCACGGATTTAGGACAGGGGGAAGCTTTCTTT. Together with reference TRBV30 and TRBJ1-1, the CDR3 gives the full variable domain: SQTIHQWPATLVQPVGSPLSLECTVEGTSNPNLYWYRQAAGRGLQLLFYSVGIGQISSEVPQNLSASRPQDRQFILSSKKLLLSDSGFYLCAWSGTDLGQGEAFFGQGTRLTVV.

The J gene is TRBJ2-1, the V gene TRBV7-3, with 10 bases that match TRBD2. CDR1 and CDR2 (germline): SGHTA, FQGTGA. Unmatched junction bases numbered 8, after V lost 5 bases and J lost 4 bases. The CDR3 extends over 16 amino acids. The CDR3 bases are TGTGCCAGCAGCCCAGGGGGGACTAGCGCGTACAATGAGCAGTTCTTC. Translating it yields CASSPGGTSAYNEQFF.

This chain connects TRBV4-3 to TRBJ2-7; D not certain. Deletions cut 1 base from V and 0 bases from J, with 10 bases between. This CDR3 comprises 15 residues. CDR1 and CDR2 (germline): LGHNA, YSLEER. Written as DNA, the CDR3 is TGCGCCAGCAGCCAAGCCTCATGGAGCTCCTACGAGCAGTACTTC. Amino acid sequence: CASSQASWSSYEQYF.

The chain is built from TRBV11-2 and TRBJ2-7; the D gene could be TRBD1 or TRBD2 (7 bases each). V lost 3 bases to trimming and J lost 6 bases, with 21 bases between them. There are 16 residues in the CDR3. The V gene's germline CDR1 is SGHAT and CDR2 FQNNGV. The CDR3: CASSLVSGGRGGEQYF. The CDR3, as DNA: TGTGCCAGCAGCTTGGTCTCAGGCGGCAGGGGGGGCGAGCAGTACTTC.

J is TRBJ1-1 and V is TRBV25-1, with 7 bases lining up with TRBD1. Trimming removed 7 bases from V and 2 bases from J; junction bases left unmatched: 4. Germline CDR1 and CDR2: MGHDK and SYGVNS. The CDR3 spans 13 residues. The CDR3 DNA reads as TGTGCCAGCAAAGGGACAGTAAACACTGAAGCTTTCTTT. Translation gives CASKGTVNTEAFF.

This chain joins TRBV9 and TRBJ1-2; weak D call: TRBD1 (5 bases). The CDR3 totals 14 residues. V lost 5 bases, J lost 4 bases, and 15 bases lay in between. The germline gives CDR1 SGDLS, CDR2 YYNGEE. This CDR3 is CASSPGGNPYGYTF. The CDR3, as DNA: TGTGCCAGCAGTCCGGGGGGTAACCCCTATGGCTACACCTTC.

This clone came up once. This chain joins TRBV18 and TRBJ1-4; unclear D gene. The CDR3 runs 16 residues. V was pared by 1 base and J by 0 bases, with 9 bases between. Germline values: CDR1 KGHSH, CDR2 LQKENI. The CDR3: CASSPRQFATNEKLFF. The DNA of the CDR3 is TGTGCCAGCTCACCACGGCAGTTCGCAACTAATGAAAAACTGTTTTTT.

This clone turned up a few times. The chain carries TRBV19 and TRBJ2-2; 9 nucleotides line up with TRBD1. This CDR3 contains 17 residues. Germline V gene lookup returns CDR1 LNHDA and CDR2 SQIVND (reference sequence). Trimming at V came to 6 bases and at J to 2 bases, leaving 10 bases not matched to a gene. CDR3 DNA: TGTGCCAGTAGAGGGGGACAGGGATTATTAAACACCGGGGAGCTGTTTTTT. Its translation is CASRGGQGLLNTGELFF.

The rearrangement links TRBV2 to TRBJ2-4; perhaps TRBD1 as D (6 bases). Germline CDR1 and CDR2: SNHLY and FYNNEI. CDR3 size: 16 residues. V dropped 3 bases and J dropped 0 bases, with 12 bases sitting between them. The CDR3 sequence: CASSESEGVAKNIQYF. DNA for the CDR3: TGTGCCAGCAGTGAGAGCGAGGGGGTAGCCAAAAACATTCAGTACTTC.

This chain joins TRBV5-1 and TRBJ2-3, with D perhaps matching TRBD1 (5 bases). From germline, CDR1 is SGHRS and CDR2 YFSETQ. The CDR3 spans 14 residues. V dropped 9 bases and J dropped 2 bases, with 16 bases sitting between them. The CDR3 sequence: CATASGQVTDTQYF. DNA for the CDR3: TGCGCCACCGCTTCAGGGCAGGTCACAGATACGCAGTATTTT.

This clone was detected only a few times. The chain has TRBV4-1 and TRBJ2-7; no clear D gene. The CDR3 has 13 residues. V dropped 3 bases and J dropped 0 bases, with 6 bases sitting between them. Germline assignment: CDR1 MGHRA and CDR2 YSYEKL. The CDR3 sequence: CASSHPHSYEQYF. Written as DNA, the CDR3 is TGCGCCAGCAGCCATCCACACTCCTACGAGCAGTACTTC.

The J gene is TRBJ2-5, the V gene TRBV11-3, with D perhaps matching TRBD1 (6 bases). The V gene lost 0 bases and the J gene lost 1 base, with 9 bases spanning the gap. From germline, CDR1 is SGHNT and CDR2 YENEEA. CDR3 length: 15 residues. The CDR3 region has the DNA TGTGCCAGCAGCTTAGATTCGGACAGCCAAGAGACCCAGTACTTC. Translating gives CASSLDSDSQETQYF. Full variable domain (missing parts from reference TRBV11-3 and TRBJ2-5): EAGVVQSPRYKIIEKKQPVAFWCNPISGHNTLYWYLQNLGQGPELLIRYENEEAVDDSQLPKDRFSAERLKGVDSTLKIQPAELGDSAVYLCASSLDSDSQETQYFGPGTRLLVL.

The CDR3 DNA sequence: TGTGCCAGCAGCCTACAGCGGGGGGGCACAGATACGCAGTATTTT. Translating gives CASSLQRGGTDTQYF. V usage is TRBV14 and J usage is TRBJ2-3; 9 positions agree with TRBD2. The CDR3 runs 15 residues. Germline trimming cut 4 bases from V and 1 base from J; bases unmatched to any gene: 3. CDR1 and CDR2 from the germline V gene are SGHDN and FVKESK.

The chain combines TRBV28 with TRBJ2-7; D is ambiguous. Germline loops: CDR1 MDHEN, CDR2 SYDVKM. The CDR3 totals 15 residues. Trimming pared 4 bases from V and 3 bases from J, leaving 16 bases between. CDR3 DNA: TGTGCCAGCAGTTCGTATTCGCGAAAGGTCTACGAGCAGTACTTC. It yields the protein CASSSYSRKVYEQYF.

The J gene is TRBJ2-7, the V gene TRBV5-5, with TRBD1 matching 8 bases. Trimming removed 0 bases from V and 3 bases from J; junction bases left unmatched: 5. Germline V gene sequence: CDR1 SGHKS, CDR2 YYEKEE (reference sequence). CDR3 length: 15 amino acids. The CDR3 is CASSLAPRGLYEQYF. CDR3 in DNA: TGTGCCAGCAGCTTGGCCCCCAGGGGGCTCTACGAGCAGTACTTC.

V usage is TRBV5-1 and J usage is TRBJ1-1, with 11 bases aligning to TRBD1. J was trimmed by 4 bases and V by 4 bases; bases with no gene match: 6. The CDR3 consists of 15 residues. The germline gives CDR1 SGHRS, CDR2 YFSETQ. In nucleotides, the CDR3 is TGCGCCAGCAGCGCGGACAGGGGGCGCCTCACTGAAGCTTTCTTT. It encodes CASSADRGRLTEAFF.

By proportion, this clone is large. CDR3 in amino acids: CASRSGQGALHEQYF. In nucleotides, the CDR3 is TGTGCCAGCAGGTCGGGACAGGGGGCGCTCCACGAGCAGTACTTC. V and J are TRBV2 and TRBJ2-7, with TRBD1 identical over 12 bases. The CDR3 is 15 amino acids. Germline CDR1 is SNHLY and CDR2 is FYNNEI. V was pared by 6 bases and J by 5 bases, with 8 bases of the junction left unmatched. Complete variable domain (other parts from reference TRBV2 and TRBJ2-7): EPEVTQTPSHQVTQMGQEVILRCVPISNHLYFYWYRQILGQKVEFLVSFYNNEISEKSEIFDDQFSVERPDGSNFTLKIRSTKLEDSAMYFCASRSGQGALHEQYFGPGTRLTVT.

This rearrangement joins TRBV7-9 to TRBJ2-6; D gene unclear. Germline loops: CDR1 SEHNR, CDR2 FQNEAQ (reference sequence). CDR3 length equals 14 residues. The ends were cut back, 5 bases at V and 3 bases at J, with 8 bases in the middle. Here the CDR3 reads CASSRNGGANVLTF. For the CDR3, the DNA is TGTGCCAGCAGCCGGAACGGTGGGGCCAACGTCCTGACTTTC.

The V call is TRBV2, the J call TRBJ2-7; 11 positions agree with TRBD1. Germline CDR1 SNHLY, CDR2 FYNNEI. The length of the CDR3 is 13 residues. Losses at the gene ends were 8 bases for V and 3 bases for J; bases not matched to a gene: 3. The DNA of the CDR3 is TGTGCCAGCTCGGGACAGGGGGTCTACGAGCAGTACTTC. This codes for CASSGQGVYEQYF.